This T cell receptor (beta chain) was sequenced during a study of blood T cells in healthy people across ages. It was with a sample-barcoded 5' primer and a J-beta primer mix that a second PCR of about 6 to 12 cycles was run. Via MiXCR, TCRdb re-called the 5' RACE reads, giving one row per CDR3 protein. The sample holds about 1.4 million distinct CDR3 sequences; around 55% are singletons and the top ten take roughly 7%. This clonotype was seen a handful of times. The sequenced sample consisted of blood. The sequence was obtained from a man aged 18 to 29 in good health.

DNA of the CDR3: TGCAGCGTTCTGGACAGAAGCAATGAAAAACTGTTTTTT. Translated, it gives CSVLDRSNEKLFF. The rearrangement uses TRBV29-1 and TRBJ1-4; weak D call: TRBD1 (6 bases). Trimming took 5 bases from V and 5 from J, leaving 12 bases between them. The length of the CDR3 is 13 residues. Germline-derived CDR1 and CDR2 are SQVTM and ANQGSEA.